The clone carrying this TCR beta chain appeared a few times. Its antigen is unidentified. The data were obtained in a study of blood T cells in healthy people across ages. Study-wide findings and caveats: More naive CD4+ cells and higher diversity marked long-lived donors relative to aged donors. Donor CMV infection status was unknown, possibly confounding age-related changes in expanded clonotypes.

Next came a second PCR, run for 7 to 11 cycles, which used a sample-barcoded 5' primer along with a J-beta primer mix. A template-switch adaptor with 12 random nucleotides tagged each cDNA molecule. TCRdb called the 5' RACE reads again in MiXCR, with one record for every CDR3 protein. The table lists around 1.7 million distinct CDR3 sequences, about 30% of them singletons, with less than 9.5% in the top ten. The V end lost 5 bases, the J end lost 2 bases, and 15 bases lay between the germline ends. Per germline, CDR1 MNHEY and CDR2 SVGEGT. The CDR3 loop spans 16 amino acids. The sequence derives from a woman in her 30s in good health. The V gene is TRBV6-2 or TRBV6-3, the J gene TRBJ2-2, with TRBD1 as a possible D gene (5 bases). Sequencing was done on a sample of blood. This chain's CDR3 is CASSPSSGANTGELFF. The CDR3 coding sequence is TGTGCCAGCAGTCCTTCGAGTGGGGCCAACACCGGGGAGCTGTTTTTT.